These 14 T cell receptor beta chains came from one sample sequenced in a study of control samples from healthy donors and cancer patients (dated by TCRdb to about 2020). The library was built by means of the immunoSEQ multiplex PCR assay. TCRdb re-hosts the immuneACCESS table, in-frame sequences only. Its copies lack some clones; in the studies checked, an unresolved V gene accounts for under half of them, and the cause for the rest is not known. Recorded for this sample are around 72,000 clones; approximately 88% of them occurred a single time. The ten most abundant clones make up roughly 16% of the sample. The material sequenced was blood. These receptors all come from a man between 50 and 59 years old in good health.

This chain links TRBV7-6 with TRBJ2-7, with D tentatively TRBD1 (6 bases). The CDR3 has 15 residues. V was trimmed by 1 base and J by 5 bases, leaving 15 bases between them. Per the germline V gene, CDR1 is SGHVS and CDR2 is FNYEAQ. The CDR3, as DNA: TGTGCCAGCAGCTTAGTAACAGGGAATTCGAACGAGCAGTACTTC. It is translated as CASSLVTGNSNEQYF.

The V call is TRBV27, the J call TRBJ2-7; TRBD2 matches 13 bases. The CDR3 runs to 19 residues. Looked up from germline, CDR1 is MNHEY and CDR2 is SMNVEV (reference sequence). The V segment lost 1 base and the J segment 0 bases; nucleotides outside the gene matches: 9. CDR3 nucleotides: TGTGCCAGCAGTTTATATGGGACTAGCGGGATAAAGAGCTCCTACGAGCAGTACTTC. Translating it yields CASSLYGTSGIKSSYEQYF.

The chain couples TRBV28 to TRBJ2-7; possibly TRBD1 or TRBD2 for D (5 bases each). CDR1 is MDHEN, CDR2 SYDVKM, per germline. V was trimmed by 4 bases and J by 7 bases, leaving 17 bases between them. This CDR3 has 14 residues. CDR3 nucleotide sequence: TGTGCCAGCAGTTCCGGGACCCAGCCGTGGGAGCAGTACTTC. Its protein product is CASSSGTQPWEQYF.

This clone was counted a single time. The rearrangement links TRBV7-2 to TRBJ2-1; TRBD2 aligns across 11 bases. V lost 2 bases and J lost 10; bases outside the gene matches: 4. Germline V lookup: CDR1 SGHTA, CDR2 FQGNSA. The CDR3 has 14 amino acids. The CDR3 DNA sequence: TGTGCCAGCAGCTTAAGGAGACTAGCGGGGGAGCAGTTCTTC. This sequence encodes CASSLRRLAGEQFF. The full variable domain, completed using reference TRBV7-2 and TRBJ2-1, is GAGVSQSPSNKVTEKGKDVELRCDPISGHTALYWYRQSLGQGLEFLIYFQGNSAPDKSGLPSDRFSAERTGGSVSTLTIQRTQQEDSAVYLCASSLRRLAGEQFFGPGTRLTVL.

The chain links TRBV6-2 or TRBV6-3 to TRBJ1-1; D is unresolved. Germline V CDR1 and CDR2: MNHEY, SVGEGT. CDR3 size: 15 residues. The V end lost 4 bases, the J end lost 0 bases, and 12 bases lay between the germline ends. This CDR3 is CASSLGLSMNTEAFF. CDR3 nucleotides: TGTGCCAGCAGTTTGGGGTTAAGTATGAACACTGAAGCTTTCTTT.

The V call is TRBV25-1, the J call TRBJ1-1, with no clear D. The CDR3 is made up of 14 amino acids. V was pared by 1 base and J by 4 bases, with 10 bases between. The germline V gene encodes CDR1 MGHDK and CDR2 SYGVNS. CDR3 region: CASSESRVSTEAFF. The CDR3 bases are TGTGCCAGCAGTGAATCGAGGGTGAGCACTGAAGCTTTCTTT.

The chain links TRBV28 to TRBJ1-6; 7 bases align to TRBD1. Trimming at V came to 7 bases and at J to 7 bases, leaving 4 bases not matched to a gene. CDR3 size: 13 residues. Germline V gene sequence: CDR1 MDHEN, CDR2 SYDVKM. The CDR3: CASKQGRNSPLHF. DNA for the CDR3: TGTGCCAGCAAACAGGGGAGGAATTCACCCCTCCACTTT.

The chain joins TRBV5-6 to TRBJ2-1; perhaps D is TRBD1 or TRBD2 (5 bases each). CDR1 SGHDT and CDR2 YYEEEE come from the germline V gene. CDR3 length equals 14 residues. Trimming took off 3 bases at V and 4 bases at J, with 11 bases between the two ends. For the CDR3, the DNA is TGTGCCAGCAGCTGGGAGACAGAGTACAATGAGCAGTTCTTC. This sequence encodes CASSWETEYNEQFF.

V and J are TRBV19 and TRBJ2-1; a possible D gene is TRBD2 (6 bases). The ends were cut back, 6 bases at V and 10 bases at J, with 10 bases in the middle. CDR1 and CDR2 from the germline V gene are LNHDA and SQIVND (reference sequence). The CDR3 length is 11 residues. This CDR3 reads CASSGRREQFF. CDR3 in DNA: TGTGCCAGTAGCGGGAGACGCGAGCAGTTCTTC.

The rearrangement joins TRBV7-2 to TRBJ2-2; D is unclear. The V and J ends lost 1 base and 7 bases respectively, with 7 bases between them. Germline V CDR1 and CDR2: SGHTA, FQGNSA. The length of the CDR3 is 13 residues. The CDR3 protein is CASSLVGFGELFF. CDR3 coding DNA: TGTGCCAGCAGCTTAGTGGGGTTCGGGGAGCTGTTTTTT.

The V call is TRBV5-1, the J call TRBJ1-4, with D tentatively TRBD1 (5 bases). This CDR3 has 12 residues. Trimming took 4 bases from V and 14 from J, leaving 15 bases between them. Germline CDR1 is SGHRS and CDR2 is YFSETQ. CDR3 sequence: CASSLGRDQLFF. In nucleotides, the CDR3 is TGCGCCAGCAGCCTTGGACGGGACCAGCTGTTTTTT.

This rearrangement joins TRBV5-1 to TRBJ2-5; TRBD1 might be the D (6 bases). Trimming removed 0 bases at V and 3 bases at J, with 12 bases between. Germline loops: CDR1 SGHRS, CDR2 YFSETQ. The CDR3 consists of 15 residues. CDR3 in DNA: TGCGCCAGCAGCTTGGGCCGGACAGTGGAAGAGACCCAGTACTTC. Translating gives CASSLGRTVEETQYF.

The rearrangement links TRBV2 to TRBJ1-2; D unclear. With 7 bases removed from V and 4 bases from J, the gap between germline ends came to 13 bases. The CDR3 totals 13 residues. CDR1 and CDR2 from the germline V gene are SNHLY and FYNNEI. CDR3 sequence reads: CASTYEVIYGYTF. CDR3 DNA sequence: TGTGCCAGCACCTACGAAGTTATCTATGGCTACACCTTC.

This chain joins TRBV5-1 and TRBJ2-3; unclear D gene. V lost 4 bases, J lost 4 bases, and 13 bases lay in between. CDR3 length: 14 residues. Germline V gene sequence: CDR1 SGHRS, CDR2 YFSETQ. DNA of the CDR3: TGCGCCAGCAGCCCGAGCCACAGAGCAGATACGCAGTATTTT. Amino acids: CASSPSHRADTQYF.